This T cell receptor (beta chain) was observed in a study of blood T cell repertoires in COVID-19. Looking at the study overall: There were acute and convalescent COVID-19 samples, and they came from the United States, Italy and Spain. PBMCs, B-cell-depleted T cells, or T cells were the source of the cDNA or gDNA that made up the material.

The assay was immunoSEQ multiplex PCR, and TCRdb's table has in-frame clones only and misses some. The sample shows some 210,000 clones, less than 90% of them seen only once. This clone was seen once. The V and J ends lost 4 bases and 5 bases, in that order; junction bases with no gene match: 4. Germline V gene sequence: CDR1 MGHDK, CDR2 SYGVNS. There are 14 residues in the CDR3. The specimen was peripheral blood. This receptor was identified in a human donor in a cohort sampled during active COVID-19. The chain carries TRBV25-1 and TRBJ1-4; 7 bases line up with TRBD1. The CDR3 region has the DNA TGTGCCAGCAGTGTGGGACAGAGAAATGAAAAACTGTTTTTT. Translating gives CASSVGQRNEKLFF.